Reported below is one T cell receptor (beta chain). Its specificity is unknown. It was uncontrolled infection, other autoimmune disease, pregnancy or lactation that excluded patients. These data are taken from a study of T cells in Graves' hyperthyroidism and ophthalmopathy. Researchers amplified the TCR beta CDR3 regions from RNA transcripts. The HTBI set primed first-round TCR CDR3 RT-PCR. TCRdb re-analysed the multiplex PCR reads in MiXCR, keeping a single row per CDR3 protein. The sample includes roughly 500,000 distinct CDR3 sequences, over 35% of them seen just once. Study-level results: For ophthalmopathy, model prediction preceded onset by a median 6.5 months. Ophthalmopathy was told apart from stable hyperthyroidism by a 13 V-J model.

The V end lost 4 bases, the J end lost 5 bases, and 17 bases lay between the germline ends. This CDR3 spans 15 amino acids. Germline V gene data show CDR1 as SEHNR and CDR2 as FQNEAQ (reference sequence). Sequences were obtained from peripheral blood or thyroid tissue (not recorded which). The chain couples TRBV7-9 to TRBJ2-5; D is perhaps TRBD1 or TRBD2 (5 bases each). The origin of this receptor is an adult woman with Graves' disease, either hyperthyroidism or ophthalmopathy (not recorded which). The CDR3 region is CASSSSGGDGETQYF. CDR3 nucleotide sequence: TGTGCCAGCAGCTCGAGCGGTGGGGACGGGGAGACCCAGTACTTC.